This T cell receptor (beta chain) is drawn from a study of blood T cell repertoires in COVID-19. Across the study: Acute and convalescent COVID-19 specimens originated in the United States, Italy and Spain. Sources were T cells, B-cell-depleted T cells, or PBMCs; the material itself was cDNA or gDNA.

Germline V gene data show CDR1 as MDHEN and CDR2 as SYDVKM. Unmatched junction bases numbered 13, after V lost 4 bases and J lost 3 bases. The CDR3 consists of 17 residues. Per the study methods: From reference gene primer amplification, estimates of nucleated cell counts were derived. The repertoire was sequenced with immunoSEQ multiplex PCR; TCRdb's copy has only in-frame clones and lacks some. The V and J calls and clone size were taken over from that table, and D and trimming were inferred from the DNA. The sample lists about 160,000 clones; around 83% were seen once. The sequenced material came from peripheral blood. This clonotype was obtained from a man aged 65-85 years who had recovered from COVID-19. The chain joins TRBV28 to TRBJ2-3, with 7 bases that match TRBD2. This CDR3 is CASSSSSGGRWTDTQYF. The CDR3 DNA is TGTGCCAGCAGTTCTTCCTCGGGCGGGAGATGGACAGATACGCAGTATTTT.